A single TCR beta chain is shown here with its context. Its antigen is currently unknown. The same CDR3 is also encoded by other DNA sequences in this sample. These data belong to a study of T cell responses to AZD1222 COVID-19 vaccine. General study findings and limits: Sampling captured repertoires only after the peak T cell response.

Pooling covered second doses at about 4 or about 12 weeks. From germline, CDR1 is PRHDT and CDR2 FYEKMQ (reference sequence). CDR3 length equals 12 residues. With 5 bases clipped from V and 4 bases from J, the junction kept 1 base outside the gene matches. TCRdb's copy holds only in-frame clones and misses some; the assay was immunoSEQ multiplex PCR. The sample includes 250,000 to 300,000 clones, 85% to 95% of them seen just once. The sequence came from an adult who received the AZD1222 COVID-19 vaccine. This rearrangement joins TRBV13 to TRBJ1-1; TRBD1 matches at 7 bases. Sequenced material: peripheral blood, taken 28 days after the second AZD1222 dose. This CDR3 is CASSPGGTEAFF. The CDR3 DNA reads TGTGCCAGCAGCCCAGGGGGCACTGAAGCTTTCTTT.